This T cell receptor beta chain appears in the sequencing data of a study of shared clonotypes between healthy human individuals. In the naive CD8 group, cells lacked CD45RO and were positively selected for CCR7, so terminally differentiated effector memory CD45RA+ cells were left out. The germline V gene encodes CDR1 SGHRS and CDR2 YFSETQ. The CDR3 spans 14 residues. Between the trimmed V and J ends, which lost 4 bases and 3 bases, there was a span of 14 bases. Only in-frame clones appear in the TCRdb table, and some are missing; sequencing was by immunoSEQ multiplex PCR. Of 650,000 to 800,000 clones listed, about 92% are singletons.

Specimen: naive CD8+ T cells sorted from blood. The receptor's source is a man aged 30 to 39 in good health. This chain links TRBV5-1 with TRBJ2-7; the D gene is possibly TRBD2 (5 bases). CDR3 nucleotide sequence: TGCGCCAGCAGCCAGAGAGGAGGAGGCTACGAGCAGTACTTC. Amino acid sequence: CASSQRGGGYEQYF.